Listed here are 6 T cell receptor beta chains from one sample, sequenced in a study of cytomegalovirus exposure and HLA in healthy donors. 13 Jbeta primers and 60 Vbeta primers were used for the PCR. Some clones are missing from TCRdb's copy, which holds only in-frame ones; the method was immunoSEQ multiplex PCR. The top ten clones hold 1.8% of a sample with 140,000 to 150,000 clones, about 8.9% of them seen once. What was sequenced was PBMCs. All receptors derive from a man in his fifties in good health and CMV-seronegative.

The chain uses TRBV5-8 and TRBJ2-7; D may be TRBD2 (6 bases). Trimming pared 3 bases from V and 0 bases from J, leaving 7 bases between. This CDR3 contains 13 residues. The germline gives CDR1 SGHTS, CDR2 YDEGEE. The CDR3: CASSSDYSYEQYF. DNA of the CDR3: TGTGCCAGCAGCTCGGACTACTCCTACGAGCAGTACTTC.

In this sample, this clone turned up a few times. The chain uses TRBV7-2 and TRBJ1-5; the D gene is possibly TRBD1 (5 bases). This CDR3 region has 13 residues. Trimming left V 3 bases short and J 4 bases short, with 7 bases between. Germline CDR1 is SGHTA and CDR2 is FQGNSA. The CDR3 DNA follows: TGTGCCAGCAGCTTTGGGACTAATCAGCCCCAGCATTTT. Translating it yields CASSFGTNQPQHF.

This clone was seen more than once but under ten times. J is TRBJ2-5 and V is TRBV11-2; 7 bases agree with TRBD2. CDR3 size: 14 residues. CDR1 is SGHAT and CDR2 is FQNNGV in the germline V gene. Unmatched junction bases numbered 5, after V lost 5 bases and J lost 2 bases. CDR3 coding DNA: TGTGCCAGCAGCCATGGGGGGGGACAAGAGACCCAGTACTTC. Translation gives CASSHGGGQETQYF.

This clone was counted only a few times. The gene calls are TRBV29-1 and TRBJ2-7; 7 bases map to TRBD2. The germline V gene encodes CDR1 SQVTM and CDR2 ANQGSEA. There are 15 residues in the CDR3. With 7 bases clipped from V and 0 bases from J, the junction kept 12 bases outside the gene matches. The DNA of the CDR3 is TGCAGCGCCGCTCGCCGGGGGAGGGCCTCCTACGAGCAGTACTTC. Protein: CSAARRGRASYEQYF.

The chain is built from TRBV15 and TRBJ1-2; tentatively, D is TRBD1 (5 bases). Between the trimmed V and J ends, which lost 6 bases and 1 base, there was a span of 12 bases. Per the germline V gene, CDR1 is LNHNV and CDR2 is YYDKDF (reference sequence). The CDR3 totals 14 residues. The CDR3 DNA sequence: TGTGCCACCAGGATAGCAGGGAATAACTATGGCTACACCTTC. Encoded protein: CATRIAGNNYGYTF.

The chain couples TRBV30 to TRBJ1-1, with D tentatively TRBD1 (5 bases). The length of the CDR3 is 12 residues. Trimming removed 5 bases from V and 11 bases from J, with 18 bases in between. CDR1 GTSNPN and CDR2 SVGIG come from the germline V gene (reference sequence). The CDR3 sequence is CAWGSSTAVAFF. CDR3 nucleotides: TGTGCCTGGGGTTCTTCGACAGCTGTCGCTTTCTTT.